This paragraph covers one TCR beta chain sequence. This sample is drawn from a study of blood T cell repertoires in COVID-19. TCRdb keeps only in-frame clones here, not all; method: immunoSEQ multiplex PCR. The sample lists approximately 300,000 clones; more than 90% were seen once. Sequenced input: PBMCs or T cells enriched from blood (not recorded which). The origin of this receptor is a woman aged 25 to 39 who had been exposed to COVID-19.

The CDR3 protein is CASSLSPLTDTQYF. The CDR3 DNA is TGCGCCAGCAGCTTGTCTCCCCTCACAGATACGCAGTATTTT. The J gene is TRBJ2-3, the V gene TRBV5-1; D remains ambiguous. V lost 1 base and J 2 bases, leaving 8 bases between the germline ends. Germline lookup yields CDR1 SGHRS and CDR2 YFSETQ. The CDR3 runs 14 residues.